These 27 T cell receptor beta chains share one sample of origin, sequenced in a study of blood T cell repertoires in COVID-19. Sequencing was performed with immunoSEQ multiplex PCR; in TCRdb, only in-frame clones are kept and a portion is missing. The sample has under 350,000 clones; 86% are singletons. The sample was PBMCs or T cells enriched from blood (not recorded which). These TCRs come from a woman aged 40 to 50 with acute COVID-19.

In DNA, the CDR3 is TGTGCCAGTCGTCCTGATATGGCTTCTTACTATGGCTACACCTTC. As protein: CASRPDMASYYGYTF. The J gene is TRBJ1-2, the V gene TRBV19; D is ambiguous. Germline assignment: CDR1 LNHDA and CDR2 SQIVND (reference sequence). The V end was cut by 8 bases, the J end by 3 bases, with 19 bases between. The CDR3 has 15 residues.

The gene calls are TRBV14 and TRBJ2-5, with TRBD1 identical over 7 bases. The CDR3 spans 15 residues. With V trimmed by 1 base and J by 7 bases, 9 bases remained unmatched. Germline-derived CDR1 and CDR2 are SGHDN and FVKESK. The CDR3 is CASSQVRGGRGTQYF. The CDR3 DNA sequence: TGTGCCAGCAGCCAAGTTCGAGGGGGCCGCGGGACCCAGTACTTC. The full variable domain, completed using reference TRBV14 and TRBJ2-5, is EAGVTQFPSHSVIEKGQTVTLRCDPISGHDNLYWYRRVMGKEIKFLLHFVKESKQDESGMPNNRFLAERTGGTYSTLKVQPAELEDSGVYFCASSQVRGGRGTQYFGPGTRLLVL.

The chain combines TRBV18 with TRBJ1-5; TRBD1 matches at 7 bases. The germline CDR1 and CDR2 sequences are KGHSH and LQKENI. V lost 5 bases and J lost 7; bases outside the gene matches: 17. CDR3 length equals 17 residues. In DNA form, the CDR3 reads TGTGCCAGCTCATCACAAAGCCTGACAGGGAGCGGACAGCCCCAGCATTTT. This encodes CASSSQSLTGSGQPQHF. The complete variable domain, with remaining parts taken from reference TRBV18 and TRBJ1-5, reads NAGVMQNPRHLVRRRGQEARLRCSPMKGHSHVYWYRQLPEEGLKFMVYLQKENIIDESGMPKERFSAEFPKEGPSILRIQQVVRGDSAAYFCASSSQSLTGSGQPQHFGDGTRLSIL.

The J gene is TRBJ2-5, the V gene TRBV3-1 (or the pseudogene TRBV3-2); 8 nucleotides line up with TRBD2. The CDR3 loop spans 16 amino acids. Unmatched junction bases numbered 10, after V lost 2 bases and J lost 5 bases. Germline CDR1 reads LGHDT; CDR2 reads YNNKEL (reference sequence). CDR3 bases: TGTGCCAGCAGCCAAAGCAGGGCGGGGGGCCGTGAGACCCAGTACTTC. It is translated as CASSQSRAGGRETQYF.

This rearrangement joins TRBV5-1 to TRBJ2-5, with 7 bases fitting TRBD2. CDR3 length: 15 residues. CDR1 and CDR2 from the germline V gene are SGHRS and YFSETQ. J gave up 9 bases and V 4 bases, and 15 bases lay outside the gene matches. The CDR3 sequence: CASSTGGLGTEAQYF. The CDR3 DNA sequence: TGCGCCAGCAGCACGGGGGGACTCGGAACCGAGGCCCAGTACTTC. The whole variable domain, filled in from reference TRBV5-1 and TRBJ2-5, reads KAGVTQTPRYLIKTRGQQVTLSCSPISGHRSVSWYQQTPGQGLQFLFEYFSETQRNKGNFPGRFSGRQFSNSRSEMNVSTLELGDSALYLCASSTGGLGTEAQYFGPGTRLLVL.

In the case of this clone: The sample carries other DNA sequences with the same CDR3. The genes are TRBV4-2 and TRBJ1-5; unclear D gene. From germline, CDR1 is LGHNA and CDR2 YNFKEQ. The ends were cut back, 0 bases at V and 6 bases at J, with 6 bases in the middle. The CDR3 has 13 residues. CDR3 amino acids: CASSQDRVQPQHF. The CDR3 DNA sequence: TGTGCCAGCAGCCAAGACCGGGTTCAGCCCCAGCATTTT.

The rearrangement joins TRBV6-5 to TRBJ2-2; 8 nucleotides align to TRBD1. V lost 0 bases to trimming and J lost 6 bases; unmatched junction nucleotides: 6. The CDR3 extends over 16 amino acids. Looked up from germline, CDR1 is MNHEY and CDR2 is SVGAGI. The chain's CDR3 is CASSYSWTGRPGELFF. The CDR3, as DNA: TGTGCCAGCAGTTACTCCTGGACAGGGAGGCCCGGGGAGCTGTTTTTT.

The genes are TRBV6-5 and TRBJ1-2, with D maybe TRBD1 (5 bases). CDR3 length: 16 residues. V was pared by 0 bases and J by 4 bases, with 15 bases between. Germline CDR1 and CDR2: MNHEY and SVGAGI. The DNA of the CDR3 is TGTGCCAGCAGTTACTCGATGGGCAGGGATGGCTATGGCTACACCTTC. Its translation is CASSYSMGRDGYGYTF.

The chain employs TRBV5-1 and TRBJ2-2; D not resolved. V shed 2 bases and J shed 1 base, with 12 bases lying between them. This CDR3 is 16 amino acids long. Looked up from germline, CDR1 is SGHRS and CDR2 is YFSETQ. In nucleotides, the CDR3 is TGCGCCAGCAGCTTATTGTCAGTTGGGAACACCGGGGAGCTGTTTTTT. Its translation: CASSLLSVGNTGELFF.

J is TRBJ2-7 and V is TRBV6-5; D perhaps matches TRBD2 (6 bases). V lost 4 bases and J 2 bases, leaving 12 bases between the germline ends. Germline lookup yields CDR1 MNHEY and CDR2 SVGAGI. The CDR3 extends over 14 amino acids. The CDR3: CASSFAGPTYEQYF. CDR3 in DNA: TGTGCCAGCAGTTTTGCGGGACCCACCTACGAGCAGTACTTC.

The rearrangement uses TRBV19 and TRBJ1-5; no firm D call. The germline V and J ends were trimmed by 3 bases and 6 bases, with 12 bases remaining between them. The germline V gene has CDR1 LNHDA and CDR2 SQIVND (reference sequence). This CDR3 spans 14 amino acids. The CDR3 DNA is TGTGCCAGTAGTATCACCCGGGGAGGTCAGCCCCAGCATTTT. This gives the protein CASSITRGGQPQHF.

This clone was counted once. The chain uses TRBV15 and TRBJ1-2; 11 positions match TRBD1. Trimming at V came to 0 bases and at J to 7 bases, leaving 7 bases not matched to a gene. CDR3 length equals 16 residues. Germline V gene sequence: CDR1 LNHNV, CDR2 YYDKDF (reference sequence). CDR3 residues: CATSRDGDRGWFGYTF. As DNA, the CDR3 is TGTGCCACCAGCAGAGATGGGGACAGGGGGTGGTTTGGCTACACCTTC.

This rearrangement joins TRBV5-4 to TRBJ2-6, with TRBD1 matching over 7 bases. V was pared by 5 bases and J by 4 bases, with 3 bases of the junction left unmatched. The CDR3 extends over 14 amino acids. The germline gives CDR1 SGHNT, CDR2 YYREEE (reference sequence). The CDR3 sequence is CASSTGAGANVLTF. CDR3 DNA: TGTGCCAGCAGTACAGGGGCCGGGGCCAACGTCCTGACTTTC.

The table lists this clone with a few counts. V gene TRBV6-2 or TRBV6-3 combines with J gene TRBJ1-1; 9 positions match TRBD1. J gave up 5 bases and V 2 bases, and 6 bases lay outside the gene matches. The CDR3 runs to 15 residues. The V gene's germline CDR1 is MNHEY and CDR2 SVGEGT. As DNA, the CDR3 is TGTGCCAGCAGTTACCGGGGACAGGGAAAGACTGAAGCTTTCTTT. This codes for CASSYRGQGKTEAFF.

This clone was picked up one time. The chain employs TRBV12-3 or TRBV12-4 and TRBJ1-3; 10 bases line up with TRBD1. The CDR3 is 13 amino acids. V lost 7 bases, J lost 11 bases, and 8 bases stayed unmatched. For the CDR3, the DNA is TGTGCCAGCACCCTAGGGACAGGGGTCGCCATATATTTT. The encoded protein is CASTLGTGVAIYF.

V usage is TRBV6-5 and J usage is TRBJ1-2; 10 nucleotides line up with TRBD1. V lost 2 bases to trimming and J lost 2 bases; unmatched junction nucleotides: 5. This CDR3 contains 16 residues. Germline values: CDR1 MNHEY, CDR2 SVGAGI. The CDR3 region has the DNA TGTGCCAGCAGTTACGATCCGACAGGGGGCAACTATGGCTACACCTTC. It encodes CASSYDPTGGNYGYTF.

The chain uses TRBV19 and TRBJ1-6; the D gene is possibly TRBD1 (6 bases). V shed 10 bases and J shed 4 bases, with 14 bases lying between them. The CDR3 contains 14 residues. The V gene's germline CDR1 is LNHDA and CDR2 SQIVND (reference sequence). CDR3 sequence: CATKRTGYNSPLHF. CDR3 sequence (DNA): TGTGCCACTAAAAGAACAGGGTATAATTCACCCCTCCACTTT.

The chain employs TRBV29-1 and TRBJ2-2; 7 bases align to TRBD2. The V segment lost 7 bases and the J segment 2 bases; nucleotides outside the gene matches: 7. The CDR3 consists of 14 residues. Per germline, CDR1 SQVTM and CDR2 ANQGSEA. This CDR3 is CSASREFNTGELFF. CDR3 sequence (DNA): TGCAGCGCCTCGCGGGAGTTCAACACCGGGGAGCTGTTTTTT.

V and J are TRBV25-1 and TRBJ1-6; perhaps TRBD1 as D (5 bases). CDR1 MGHDK and CDR2 SYGVNS come from the germline V gene. There are 17 residues in the CDR3. Trimming shortened V by 2 bases and J by 6 bases, and 17 bases separated the two germline ends. The CDR3 region is CASSETYRQSGNSPLHF. The CDR3 nucleotides read TGTGCCAGCAGTGAAACATATAGACAGTCGGGTAATTCACCCCTCCACTTT.

The chain employs TRBV5-1 and TRBJ2-3; 10 bases map to TRBD2. Trimming took 7 bases from V and 4 from J; bases not matched to a gene: 12. CDR3 size: 16 residues. Per germline, CDR1 SGHRS and CDR2 YFSETQ. The CDR3 DNA is TGCGCCAGCTCCGACCTAGCGGGAGAGGGTGCAGATACGCAGTATTTT. This gives the protein CASSDLAGEGADTQYF.

The genes are TRBV15 and TRBJ1-4, with TRBD1 identical over 8 bases. The CDR3 spans 17 residues. The germline gives CDR1 LNHNV, CDR2 YYDKDF (reference sequence). V trimming: 0 bases; J trimming: 4 bases; junction bases outside the gene matches: 7. CDR3 region: CATSREGLGQVNEKLFF. The DNA of the CDR3 is TGTGCCACCAGCAGAGAAGGTTTGGGACAGGTTAATGAAAAACTGTTTTTT.

The table lists this clone with a count of one. V usage is TRBV28 and J usage is TRBJ1-1, with 8 bases aligning to TRBD1. V lost 4 bases and J lost 1; bases outside the gene matches: 5. Germline loops: CDR1 MDHEN, CDR2 SYDVKM. The CDR3 runs 15 residues. The CDR3 sequence: CASSWQGARNTEAFF. The CDR3, as DNA: TGTGCCAGCAGTTGGCAGGGGGCTCGGAACACTGAAGCTTTCTTT.

The chain links TRBV5-1 to TRBJ1-4; 10 bases align to TRBD1. The V gene end was trimmed by 5 bases and the J gene end by 8 bases; junction bases not matched to a gene: 9. CDR1 is SGHRS and CDR2 is YFSETQ in the germline V gene. There are 15 residues in the CDR3. The CDR3 loop is CASRWRTGGKEKLFF. In nucleotides, the CDR3 is TGCGCCAGCAGATGGCGGACAGGGGGGAAAGAAAAACTGTTTTTT.

This chain uses TRBV7-3 with TRBJ2-3; D gene ambiguous. Trimming took 3 bases from V and 2 from J, leaving 6 bases between them. This CDR3 region has 13 residues. Germline V gene data show CDR1 as SGHTA and CDR2 as FQGTGA. The chain's CDR3 is CASSFSITDTQYF. Written as DNA, the CDR3 is TGTGCCAGCAGCTTTAGTATCACAGATACGCAGTATTTT.

This clone was picked up one time. The chain couples TRBV19 to TRBJ1-2; TRBD1 matches at 7 bases. This CDR3 spans 14 amino acids. The trim removed 5 bases at V and 4 bases at J, leaving 7 bases unmatched. From germline, CDR1 is LNHDA and CDR2 SQIVND (reference sequence). The CDR3 region has the DNA TGTGCCAGTAGTCCCCGACAGGGTGGCTATGGCTACACCTTC. Its protein is CASSPRQGGYGYTF.

The rearrangement joins TRBV5-8 to TRBJ1-5, with D maybe TRBD1 (5 bases). Trimming took 3 bases from V and 10 from J, leaving 11 bases between them. The CDR3 totals 12 residues. Germline CDR1 SGHTS, CDR2 YDEGEE. CDR3 in DNA: TGTGCCAGCAGCTACGGACACAAACCCCAGCATTTT. Translated: CASSYGHKPQHF.

The chain links TRBV5-8 to TRBJ2-2, with unresolved D. This CDR3 is built from 14 residues. V was pared by 2 bases and J by 1 base, with 6 bases between. Germline V CDR1 and CDR2: SGHTS, YDEGEE. The CDR3 loop reads CASSFTVNTGELFF. The CDR3 DNA is TGTGCCAGCAGCTTTACGGTGAACACCGGGGAGCTGTTTTTT.